A single sample is the source of the 5 T cell receptor beta chains below, sequenced in a study of T cell responses to AZD1222 COVID-19 vaccine. Profiling relied on immunoSEQ multiplex PCR, and the TCRdb table lists in-frame clones only, not all of them. Of about 150,000 clones detected, approximately 85% appear once; the ten largest clones hold around 8%. This specimen was peripheral blood, taken on day 0 of AZD1222 vaccination. Source of these receptors: an adult in good health.

Remarks on this clone: Relative to the germline gene, one junction end is altered; a read error may explain this. The rearrangement links TRBV9 to TRBJ2-7; D may be TRBD1 or TRBD2 (7 bases each). This CDR3 region has 12 residues. The germline gives CDR1 SGDLS, CDR2 YYNGEE. CDR3 region: CASSAGEGALRF. The CDR3 DNA is TGTGCCAGCAGCGCCGGGGAGGGGGCACTTCGGTTC.

The V gene is TRBV5-1, the J gene TRBJ1-1, with a weak D call TRBD1 (5 bases). The length of the CDR3 is 16 residues. CDR1 is SGHRS and CDR2 is YFSETQ in the germline V gene. V was cut by 4 bases and J by 2 bases, with 18 bases left in between. DNA for the CDR3: TGCGCCAGCAGCCCGGGAGGGCCAGGGATTAACACTGAAGCTTTCTTT. The encoded protein is CASSPGGPGINTEAFF.

The gene calls are TRBV2 and TRBJ2-7; possible D gene TRBD2, 5 bases. The CDR3 spans 12 residues. V was pared by 8 bases and J by 4 bases, with 12 bases between. The germline V gene encodes CDR1 SNHLY and CDR2 FYNNEI. DNA of the CDR3: TGTGCCAGCGGCCGGGGAGAATACGAGCAGTACTTC. Its translation is CASGRGEYEQYF.

The rearrangement joins TRBV11-3 to TRBJ2-7; 9 bases line up with TRBD2. This CDR3 spans 14 amino acids. Germline V lookup: CDR1 SGHNT, CDR2 YENEEA. Trimming removed 4 bases from V and 3 bases from J; junction bases left unmatched: 4. DNA of the CDR3: TGTGCCAGCAGCTATGCGGGAGGGCACTACGAGCAGTACTTC. This encodes CASSYAGGHYEQYF. Filled out from reference TRBV11-3 and TRBJ2-7, the complete variable domain reads EAGVVQSPRYKIIEKKQPVAFWCNPISGHNTLYWYLQNLGQGPELLIRYENEEAVDDSQLPKDRFSAERLKGVDSTLKIQPAELGDSAVYLCASSYAGGHYEQYFGPGTRLTVT.

The rearrangement joins TRBV7-2 to TRBJ2-1, with 8 positions matching TRBD2. The CDR3 extends over 15 amino acids. The V gene end was trimmed by 5 bases and the J gene end by 2 bases; junction bases not matched to a gene: 5. The germline V gene has CDR1 SGHTA and CDR2 FQGNSA. The CDR3, as DNA: TGTGCCAGCAGCCATAGCGGGGCCACCTACAATGAGCAGTTCTTC. This codes for CASSHSGATYNEQFF.